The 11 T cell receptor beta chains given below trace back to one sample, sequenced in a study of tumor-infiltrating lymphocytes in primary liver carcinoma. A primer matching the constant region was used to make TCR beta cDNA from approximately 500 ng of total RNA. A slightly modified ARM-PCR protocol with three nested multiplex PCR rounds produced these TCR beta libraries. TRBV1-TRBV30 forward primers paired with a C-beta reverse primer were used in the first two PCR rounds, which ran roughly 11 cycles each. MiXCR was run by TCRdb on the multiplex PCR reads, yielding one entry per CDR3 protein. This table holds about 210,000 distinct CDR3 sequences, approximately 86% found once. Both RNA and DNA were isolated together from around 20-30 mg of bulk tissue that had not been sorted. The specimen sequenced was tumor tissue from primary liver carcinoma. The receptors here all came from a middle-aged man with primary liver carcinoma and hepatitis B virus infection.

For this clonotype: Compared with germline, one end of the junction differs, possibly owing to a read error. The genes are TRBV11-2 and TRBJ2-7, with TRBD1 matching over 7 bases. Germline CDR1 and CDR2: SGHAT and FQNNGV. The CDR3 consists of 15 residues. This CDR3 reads CASSSRWTGENEHYF. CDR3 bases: TGTGCCAGCAGCTCACGATGGACAGGCGAAAACGAGCATTACTTC.

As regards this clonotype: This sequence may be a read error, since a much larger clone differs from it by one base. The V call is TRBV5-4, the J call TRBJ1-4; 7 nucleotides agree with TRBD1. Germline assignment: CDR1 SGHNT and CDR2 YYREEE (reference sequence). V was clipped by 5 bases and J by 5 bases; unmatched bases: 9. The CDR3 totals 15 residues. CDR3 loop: CASRFTGTANEKLFF. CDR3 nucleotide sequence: TGTGCCAGCAGATTTACCGGGACAGCAAATGAAAAACTGTTTTTT.

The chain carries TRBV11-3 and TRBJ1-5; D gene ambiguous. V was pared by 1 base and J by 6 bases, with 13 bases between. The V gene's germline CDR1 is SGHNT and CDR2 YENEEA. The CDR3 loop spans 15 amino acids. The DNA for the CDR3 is TGTGCCAGCAGCTTAGTTCTGGGGATAGCTCAGCCCCAGCATTTT. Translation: CASSLVLGIAQPQHF.

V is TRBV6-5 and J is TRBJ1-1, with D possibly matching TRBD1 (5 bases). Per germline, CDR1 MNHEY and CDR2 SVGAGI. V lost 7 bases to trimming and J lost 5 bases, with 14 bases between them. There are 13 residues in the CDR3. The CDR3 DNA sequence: TGTGCCAGCATTGACAAGGGGTGGACTGAAGCTTTCTTT. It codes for CASIDKGWTEAFF.

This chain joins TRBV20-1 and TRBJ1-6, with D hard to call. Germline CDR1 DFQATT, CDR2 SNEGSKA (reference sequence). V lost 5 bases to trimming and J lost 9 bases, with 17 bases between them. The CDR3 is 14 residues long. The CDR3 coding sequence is TGCAGTGCTGGTCAGCCGGGCTCGGGTTCACCCCTCCACTTT. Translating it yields CSAGQPGSGSPLHF.

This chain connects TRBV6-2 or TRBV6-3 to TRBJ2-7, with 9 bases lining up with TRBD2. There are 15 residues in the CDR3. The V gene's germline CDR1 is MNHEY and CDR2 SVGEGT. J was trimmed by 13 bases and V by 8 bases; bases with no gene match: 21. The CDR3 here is CASRTPTSGGYEQYF. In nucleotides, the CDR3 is TGTGCCAGCCGCACTCCGACTAGCGGAGGGTACGAACAATACTTC.

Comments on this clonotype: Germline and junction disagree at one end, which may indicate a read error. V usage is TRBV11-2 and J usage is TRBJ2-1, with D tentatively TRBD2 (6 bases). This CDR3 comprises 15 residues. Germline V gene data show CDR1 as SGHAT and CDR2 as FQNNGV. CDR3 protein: CTISPGTSSYNEKFF. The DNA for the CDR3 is TGTACCATCAGCCCCGGGACTTCTTCCTACAATGAGAAGTTCTTC. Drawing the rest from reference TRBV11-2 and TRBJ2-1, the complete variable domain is EAGVAQSPRYKIIEKRQSVAFWCNPISGHATLYWYQQILGQGPKLLIQFQNNGVVDDSQLPKDRFSAERLKGVDSTLKIQPAKLEDSAVYLCTISPGTSSYNEKFFGPGTRLTVL.

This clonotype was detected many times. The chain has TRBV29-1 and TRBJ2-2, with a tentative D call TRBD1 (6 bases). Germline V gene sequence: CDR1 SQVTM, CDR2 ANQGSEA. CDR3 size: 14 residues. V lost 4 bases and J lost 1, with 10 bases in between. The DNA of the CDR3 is TGCAGCGTTGTCAACAGGGTGAACACCGGGGAGCTGTTTTTT. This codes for CSVVNRVNTGELFF.

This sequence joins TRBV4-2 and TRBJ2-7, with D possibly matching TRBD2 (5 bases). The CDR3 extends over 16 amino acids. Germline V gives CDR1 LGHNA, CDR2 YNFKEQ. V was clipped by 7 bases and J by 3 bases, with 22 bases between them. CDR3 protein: CASNRGTDSKGYEQYF. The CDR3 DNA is TGTGCCAGCAACCGAGGAACGGACTCAAAAGGCTACGAGCAGTACTTC.

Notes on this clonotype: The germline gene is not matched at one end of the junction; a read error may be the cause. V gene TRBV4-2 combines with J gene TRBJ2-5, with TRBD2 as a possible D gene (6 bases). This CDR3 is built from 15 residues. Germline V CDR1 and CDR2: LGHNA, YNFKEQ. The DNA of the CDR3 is TGTGCCAGGAGTCAAGAGGCCGGGACGGGAGAGGCCCAGTACTTC. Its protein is CARSQEAGTGEAQYF.

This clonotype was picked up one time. The CDR3 region is CARNEAKFGLAGDNEQFF. Written as DNA, the CDR3 is TGTGCCAGGAATGAAGCCAAGTTCGGATTAGCGGGGGACAATGAGCAGTTCTTC. The V gene is TRBV6-1, the J gene TRBJ2-1, with TRBD2 matching 9 bases. The germline gives CDR1 MNHNS, CDR2 SASEGT. V gave up 9 bases and J gave up 5 bases; unmatched junction bases: 20. This CDR3 region has 18 residues.